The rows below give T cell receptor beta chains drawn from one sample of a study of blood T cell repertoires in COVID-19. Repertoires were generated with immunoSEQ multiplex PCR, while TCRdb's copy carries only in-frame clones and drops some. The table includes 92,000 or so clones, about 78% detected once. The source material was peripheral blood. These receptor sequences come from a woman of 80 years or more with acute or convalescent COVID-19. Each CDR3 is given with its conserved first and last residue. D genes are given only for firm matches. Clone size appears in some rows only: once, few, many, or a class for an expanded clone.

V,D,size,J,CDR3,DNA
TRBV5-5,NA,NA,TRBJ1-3,CASSFTPFSGNTIYF,TGTGCCAGCAGTTTTACTCCGTTTTCTGGAAACACCATATATTTT
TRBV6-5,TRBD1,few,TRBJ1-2,CASSLAGGRGNYGYTF,TGTGCCAGCAGTTTAGCAGGGGGCCGGGGCAACTATGGCTACACCTTC
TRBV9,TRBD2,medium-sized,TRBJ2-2,CASSVAAGGPSSGELFF,TGTGCCAGCAGCGTAGCGGCGGGGGGGCCGTCATCCGGGGAGCTGTTTTTT
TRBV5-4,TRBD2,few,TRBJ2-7,CASSLSGGPSVEQYF,TGTGCCAGCAGCTTGAGCGGGGGGCCCTCCGTGGAGCAGTACTTC
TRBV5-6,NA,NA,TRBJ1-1,CASSQSTAGYTEAFF,TGTGCCAGCAGTCAAAGTACGGCAGGGTACACTGAAGCTTTCTTT
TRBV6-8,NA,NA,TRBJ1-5,CAPQAEPNQPQHF,TGTGCCCCCCAGGCCGAGCCAAATCAGCCCCAGCATTTT
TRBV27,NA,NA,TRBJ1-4,CASSQMTQGREKLFF,TGTGCCAGCAGTCAAATGACACAGGGTAGGGAAAAACTGTTTTTT
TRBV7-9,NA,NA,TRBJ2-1,CASSLVGRTYNEQFF,TGTGCCAGCAGCTTAGTGGGCAGGACCTACAATGAGCAGTTCTTC
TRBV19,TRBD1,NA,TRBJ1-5,CASSIAQGALKNQPQHF,TGTGCCAGTAGTATAGCGCAGGGGGCTCTAAAAAATCAGCCCCAGCATTTT
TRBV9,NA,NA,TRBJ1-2,CASSVDIQAYGYTF,TGTGCCAGCAGCGTAGATATCCAGGCCTATGGCTACACCTTC
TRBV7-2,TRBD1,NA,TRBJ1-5,CASSSSPTGAGQPQHF,TGTGCCAGCAGCTCTAGCCCGACAGGGGCTGGTCAGCCCCAGCATTTT
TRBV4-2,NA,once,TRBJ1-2,CASSQDLSGYTF,TGTGCCAGCAGCCAAGATCTCTCGGGCTACACCTTC
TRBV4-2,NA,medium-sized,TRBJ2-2,CASSLQRDTPNTGELFF,TGTGCCAGCAGCCTTCAACGGGACACCCCGAACACCGGGGAGCTGTTTTTT
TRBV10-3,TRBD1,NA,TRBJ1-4,CATLDRENEKLFF,TGTGCCACCTTGGACAGGGAGAATGAAAAACTGTTTTTT
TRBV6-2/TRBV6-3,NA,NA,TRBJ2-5,CASSDRHLRETQYF,TGTGCCAGCAGTGATCGACACCTTCGGGAGACCCAGTACTTC
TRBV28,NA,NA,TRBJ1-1,CASSLSHPNTEAFF,TGTGCCAGCAGTTTATCACACCCGAACACTGAAGCTTTCTTT
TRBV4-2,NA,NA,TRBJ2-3,CASSQGRLDTDTQYF,TGTGCCAGCAGCCAAGGTCGACTAGATACAGATACGCAGTATTTT
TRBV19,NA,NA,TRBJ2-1,CASTPGWGRDNEQFF,TGTGCCAGTACCCCTGGGTGGGGGCGGGACAATGAGCAGTTCTTC
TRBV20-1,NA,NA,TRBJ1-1,CSAGGLMNTEAFF,TGCAGTGCTGGTGGACTCATGAACACTGAAGCTTTCTTT
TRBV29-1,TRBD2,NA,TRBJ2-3,CSASLAGGVDTQYF,TGCAGCGCCTCCCTAGCGGGGGGGGTGGATACGCAGTATTTT
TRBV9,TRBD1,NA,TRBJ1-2,CASSRDRAYGYTF,TGTGCCAGCAGCCGGGACAGGGCTTATGGCTACACCTTC
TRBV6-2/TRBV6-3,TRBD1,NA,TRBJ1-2,CASSYYRDSYGYTF,TGTGCCAGCAGTTACTACAGGGACAGCTATGGCTACACCTTC
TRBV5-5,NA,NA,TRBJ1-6,CASSLGQAVRNSPLHF,TGTGCCAGCAGCTTGGGGCAGGCAGTCCGGAATTCACCCCTCCACTTT
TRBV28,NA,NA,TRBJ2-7,CASSDDRLSWEQYF,TGTGCCAGCAGTGACGACAGGTTGAGCTGGGAGCAGTACTTC
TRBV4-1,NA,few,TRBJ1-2,CASSQELQGYGYTF,TGCGCCAGCAGCCAAGAACTACAGGGCTATGGCTACACCTTC
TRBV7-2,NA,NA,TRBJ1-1,CASSLDSLVGGKTEAFF,TGTGCCAGCAGCTTAGATTCTTTGGTGGGGGGAAAGACTGAAGCTTTCTTT
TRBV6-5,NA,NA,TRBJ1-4,CASSPTVATNEKLFF,TGTGCCAGCAGTCCGACAGTTGCAACTAATGAAAAACTGTTTTTT
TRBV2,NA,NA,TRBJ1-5,CASSASSGSNQPQHF,TGTGCCAGCAGTGCGAGCTCCGGGAGCAATCAGCCCCAGCATTTT
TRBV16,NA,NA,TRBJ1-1,CASSQSWGVGTEAFF,TGTGCCAGCAGCCAATCATGGGGAGTCGGCACTGAAGCTTTCTTT
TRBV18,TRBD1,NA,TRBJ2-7,CASSLGQGARYEQYF,TGTGCCAGCTCACTAGGACAGGGGGCACGGTACGAGCAGTACTTC
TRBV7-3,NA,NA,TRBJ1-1,CASRSRAEGDTEAFF,TGTGCCAGCAGATCCCGGGCCGAGGGGGACACTGAAGCTTTCTTT
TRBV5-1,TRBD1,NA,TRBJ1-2,CASSSAQGLNYGYTF,TGCGCCAGCAGCTCCGCACAGGGGCTTAACTATGGCTACACCTTC
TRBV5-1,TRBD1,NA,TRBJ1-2,CASSLEGQGERGYTF,TGCGCCAGCAGCTTGGAGGGACAGGGTGAGAGGGGCTACACCTTC
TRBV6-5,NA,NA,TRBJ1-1,CASRQPEAAGAFF,TGTGCCAGCAGACAACCAGAGGCAGCGGGAGCTTTCTTT
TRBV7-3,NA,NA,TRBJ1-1,CASSRQVNTEAFF,TGTGCCAGCAGCCGACAGGTTAACACTGAAGCTTTCTTT